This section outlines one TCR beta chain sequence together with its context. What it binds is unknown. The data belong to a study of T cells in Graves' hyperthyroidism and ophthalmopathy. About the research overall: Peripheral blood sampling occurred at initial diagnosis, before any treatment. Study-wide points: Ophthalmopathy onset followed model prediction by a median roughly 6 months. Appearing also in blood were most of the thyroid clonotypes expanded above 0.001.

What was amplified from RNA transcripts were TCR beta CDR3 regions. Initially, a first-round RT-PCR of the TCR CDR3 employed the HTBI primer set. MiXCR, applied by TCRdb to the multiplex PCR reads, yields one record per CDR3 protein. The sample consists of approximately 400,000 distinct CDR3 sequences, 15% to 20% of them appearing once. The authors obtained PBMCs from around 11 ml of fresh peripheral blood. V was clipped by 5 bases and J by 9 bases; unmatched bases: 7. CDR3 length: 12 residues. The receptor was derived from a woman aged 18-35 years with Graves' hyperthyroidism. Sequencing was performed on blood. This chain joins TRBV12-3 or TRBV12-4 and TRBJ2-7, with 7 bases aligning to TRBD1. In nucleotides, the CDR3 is TGTGCCAGCAGTCCCCGACAGGGTAGGCAGTACTTC. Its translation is CASSPRQGRQYF.